One TCR beta chain is described in this entry. Its antigen is currently unknown. This record comes from a study of post-analysis software for immune sequencing data. Study-level results: When compared against controls, multiple sclerosis patients showed significantly lower normalized Chao1 diversity.

Unique molecular identifiers featured in each of the TCR beta cDNA libraries. In TCRdb, the PCR reads were re-called with MiXCR into one record per CDR3 protein. The repertoire holds about 680,000 distinct CDR3 sequences, approximately 60% seen once, with around 11% in the top ten. Sequenced input: blood. The source of this sequence is a girl aged 2 to 10 with multiple sclerosis.

CDR3 in amino acids: CASRPPTGTSTYEQFF. CDR3 coding DNA: TGTGCCAGCAGGCCCCCGACAGGGACCAGCACCTATGAGCAGTTCTTC. The V and J genes are TRBV6-2 or TRBV6-3 and TRBJ2-1, with TRBD1 matching over 7 bases. J was trimmed by 8 bases and V by 6 bases; bases with no gene match: 16. From germline, CDR1 is MNHEY and CDR2 SVGEGT. The CDR3 sequence is 16 residues long.